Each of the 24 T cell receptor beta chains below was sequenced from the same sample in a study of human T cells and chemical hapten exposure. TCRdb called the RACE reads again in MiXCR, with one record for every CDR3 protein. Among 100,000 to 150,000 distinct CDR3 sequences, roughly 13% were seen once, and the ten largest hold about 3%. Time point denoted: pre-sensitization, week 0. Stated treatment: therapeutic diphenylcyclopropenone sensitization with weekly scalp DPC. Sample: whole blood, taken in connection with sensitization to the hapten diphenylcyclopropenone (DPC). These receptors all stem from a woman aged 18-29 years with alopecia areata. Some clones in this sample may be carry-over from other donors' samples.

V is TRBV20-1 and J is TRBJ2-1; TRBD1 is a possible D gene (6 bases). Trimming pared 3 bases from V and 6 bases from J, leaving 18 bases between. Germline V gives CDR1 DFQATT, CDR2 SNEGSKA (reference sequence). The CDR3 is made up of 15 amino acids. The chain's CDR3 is CSARGSLGALNEQFF. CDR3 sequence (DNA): TGCAGTGCTAGGGGTAGCTTGGGGGCGCTCAATGAGCAGTTCTTC.

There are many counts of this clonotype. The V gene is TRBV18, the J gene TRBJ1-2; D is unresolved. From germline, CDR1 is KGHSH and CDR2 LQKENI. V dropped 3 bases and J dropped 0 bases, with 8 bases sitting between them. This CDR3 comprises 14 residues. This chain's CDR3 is CASSPQEANYGYTF. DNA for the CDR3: TGTGCCAGCTCACCTCAAGAAGCTAACTATGGCTACACCTTC.

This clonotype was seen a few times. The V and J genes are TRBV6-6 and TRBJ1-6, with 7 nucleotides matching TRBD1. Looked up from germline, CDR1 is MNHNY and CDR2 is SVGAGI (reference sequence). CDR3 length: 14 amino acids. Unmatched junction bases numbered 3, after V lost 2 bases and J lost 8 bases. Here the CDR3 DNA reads TGTGCCAGCAGTTACGCCAGGGGGGATTCACCCCTCCACTTT. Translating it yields CASSYARGDSPLHF.

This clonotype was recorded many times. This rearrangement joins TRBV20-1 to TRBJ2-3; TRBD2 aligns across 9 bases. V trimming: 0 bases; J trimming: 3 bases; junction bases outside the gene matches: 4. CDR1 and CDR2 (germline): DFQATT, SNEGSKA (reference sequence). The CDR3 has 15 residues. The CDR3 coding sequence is TGCAGTGCTAGAGATTTAGCGGGGGAAACAGATACGCAGTATTTT. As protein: CSARDLAGETDTQYF.

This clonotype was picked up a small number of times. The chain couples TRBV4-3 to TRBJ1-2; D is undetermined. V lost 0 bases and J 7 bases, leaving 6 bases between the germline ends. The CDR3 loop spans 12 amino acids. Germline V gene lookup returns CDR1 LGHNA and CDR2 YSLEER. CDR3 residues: CASSQDGFGYTF. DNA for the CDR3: TGCGCCAGCAGCCAAGACGGATTTGGCTACACCTTC.

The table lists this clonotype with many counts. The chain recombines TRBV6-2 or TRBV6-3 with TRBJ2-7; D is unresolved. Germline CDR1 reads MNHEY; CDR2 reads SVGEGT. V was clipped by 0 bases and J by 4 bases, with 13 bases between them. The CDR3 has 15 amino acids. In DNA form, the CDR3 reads TGTGCCAGCAGTTACTCGGCAGGCCGCATGTACGAGCAGTACTTC. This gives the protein CASSYSAGRMYEQYF.

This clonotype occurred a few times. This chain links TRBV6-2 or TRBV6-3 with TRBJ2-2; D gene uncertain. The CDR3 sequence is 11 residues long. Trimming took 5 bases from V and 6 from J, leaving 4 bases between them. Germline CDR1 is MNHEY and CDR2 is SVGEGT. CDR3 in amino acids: CASSEAGELFF. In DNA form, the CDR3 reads TGTGCCAGCAGTGAGGCCGGGGAGCTGTTTTTT.

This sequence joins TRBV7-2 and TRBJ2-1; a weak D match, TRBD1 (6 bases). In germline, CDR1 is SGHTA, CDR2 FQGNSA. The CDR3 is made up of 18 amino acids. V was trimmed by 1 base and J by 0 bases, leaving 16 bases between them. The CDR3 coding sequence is TGTGCCAGCAGCTTAGGGGGTGCAGGGGCCACCTCCTACAATGAGCAGTTCTTC. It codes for CASSLGGAGATSYNEQFF. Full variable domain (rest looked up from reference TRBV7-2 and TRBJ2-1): GAGVSQSPSNKVTEKGKDVELRCDPISGHTALYWYRQSLGQGLEFLIYFQGNSAPDKSGLPSDRFSAERTGGSVSTLTIQRTQQEDSAVYLCASSLGGAGATSYNEQFFGPGTRLTVL.

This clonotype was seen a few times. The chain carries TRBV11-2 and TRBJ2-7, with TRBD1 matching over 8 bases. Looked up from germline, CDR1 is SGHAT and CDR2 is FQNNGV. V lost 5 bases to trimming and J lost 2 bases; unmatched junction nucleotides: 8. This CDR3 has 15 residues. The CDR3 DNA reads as TGTGCCAGCAGCCCAGGGGGCGGGTATGCCTACGAGCAGTACTTC. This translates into CASSPGGGYAYEQYF. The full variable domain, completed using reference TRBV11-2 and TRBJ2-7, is EAGVAQSPRYKIIEKRQSVAFWCNPISGHATLYWYQQILGQGPKLLIQFQNNGVVDDSQLPKDRFSAERLKGVDSTLKIQPAKLEDSAVYLCASSPGGGYAYEQYFGPGTRLTVT.

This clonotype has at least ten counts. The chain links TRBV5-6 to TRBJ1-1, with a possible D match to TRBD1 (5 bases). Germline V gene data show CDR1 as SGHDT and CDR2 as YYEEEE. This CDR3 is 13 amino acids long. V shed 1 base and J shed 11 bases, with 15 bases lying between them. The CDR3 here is CASSLFSPGWAFF. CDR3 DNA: TGTGCCAGCAGCTTGTTTTCGCCAGGGTGGGCTTTCTTT.

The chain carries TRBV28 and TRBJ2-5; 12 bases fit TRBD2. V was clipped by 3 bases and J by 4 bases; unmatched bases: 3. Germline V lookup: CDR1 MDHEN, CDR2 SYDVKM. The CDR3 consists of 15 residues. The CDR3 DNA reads TGTGCCAGCAGTTTGGCTAGCGGGGGGGTAGAGACCCAGTACTTC. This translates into CASSLASGGVETQYF.

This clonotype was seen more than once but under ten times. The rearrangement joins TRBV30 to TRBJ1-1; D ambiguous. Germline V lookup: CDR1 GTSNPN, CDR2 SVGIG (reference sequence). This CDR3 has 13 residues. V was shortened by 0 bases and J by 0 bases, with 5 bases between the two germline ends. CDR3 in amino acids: CAWSVALNTEAFF. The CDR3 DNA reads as TGTGCCTGGAGTGTGGCATTGAACACTGAAGCTTTCTTT. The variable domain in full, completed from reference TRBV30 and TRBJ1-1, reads SQTIHQWPATLVQPVGSPLSLECTVEGTSNPNLYWYRQAAGRGLQLLFYSVGIGQISSEVPQNLSASRPQDRQFILSSKKLLLSDSGFYLCAWSVALNTEAFFGQGTRLTVV.

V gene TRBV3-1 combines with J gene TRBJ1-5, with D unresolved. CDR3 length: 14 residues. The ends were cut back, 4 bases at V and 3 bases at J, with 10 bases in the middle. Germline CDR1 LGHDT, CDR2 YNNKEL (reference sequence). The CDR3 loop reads CASSPGLSNQPQHF. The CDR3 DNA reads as TGTGCCAGCAGCCCCGGACTTTCCAATCAGCCCCAGCATTTT.

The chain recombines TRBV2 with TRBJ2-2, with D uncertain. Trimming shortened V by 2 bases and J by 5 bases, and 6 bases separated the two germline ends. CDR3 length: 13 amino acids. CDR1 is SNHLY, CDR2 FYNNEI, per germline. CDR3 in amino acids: CASSELETGELFF. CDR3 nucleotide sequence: TGTGCCAGCAGTGAACTGGAGACCGGGGAGCTGTTTTTT.

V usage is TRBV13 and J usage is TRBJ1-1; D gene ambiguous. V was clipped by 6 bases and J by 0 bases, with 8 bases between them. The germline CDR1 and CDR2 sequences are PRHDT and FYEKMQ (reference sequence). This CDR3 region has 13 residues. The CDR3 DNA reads TGTGCCAGCAGGATCAGTGTGAACACTGAAGCTTTCTTT. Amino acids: CASRISVNTEAFF.

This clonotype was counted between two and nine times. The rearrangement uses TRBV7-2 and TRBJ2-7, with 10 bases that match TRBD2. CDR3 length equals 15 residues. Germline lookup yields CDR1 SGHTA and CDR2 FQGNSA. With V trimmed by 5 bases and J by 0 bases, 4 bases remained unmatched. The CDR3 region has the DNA TGTGCCAGCAGCCCCTCTAGCGGGAGCTCCTACGAGCAGTACTTC. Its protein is CASSPSSGSSYEQYF.

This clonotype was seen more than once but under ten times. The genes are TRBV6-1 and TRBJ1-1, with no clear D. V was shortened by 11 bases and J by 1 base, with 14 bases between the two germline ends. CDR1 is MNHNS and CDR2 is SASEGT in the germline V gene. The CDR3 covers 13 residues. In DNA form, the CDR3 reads TGTGCCGGTTCCCGGCTTGAGAACACTGAAGCTTTCTTT. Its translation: CAGSRLENTEAFF.

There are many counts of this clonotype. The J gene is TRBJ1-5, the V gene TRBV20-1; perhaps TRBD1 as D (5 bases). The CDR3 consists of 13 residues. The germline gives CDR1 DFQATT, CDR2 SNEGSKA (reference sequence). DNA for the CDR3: TGCAGCAGCGGGACGGAGCTTAATCAGCCCCAGCATTTT. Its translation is CSSGTELNQPQHF.

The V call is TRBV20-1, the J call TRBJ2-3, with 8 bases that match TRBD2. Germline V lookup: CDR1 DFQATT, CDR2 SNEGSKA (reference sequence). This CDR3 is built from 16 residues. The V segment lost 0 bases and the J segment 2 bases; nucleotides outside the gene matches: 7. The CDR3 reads CSARDRGRGATDTQYF. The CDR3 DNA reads TGCAGTGCTAGAGATCGAGGGCGGGGGGCCACAGATACGCAGTATTTT.

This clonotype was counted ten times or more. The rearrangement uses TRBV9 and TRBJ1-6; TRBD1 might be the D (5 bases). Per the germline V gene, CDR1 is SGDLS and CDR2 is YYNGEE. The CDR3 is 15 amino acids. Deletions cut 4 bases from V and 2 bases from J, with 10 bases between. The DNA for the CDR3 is TGTGCCAGCAGCTACGGGACGACCTATAATTCACCCCTCCACTTT. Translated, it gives CASSYGTTYNSPLHF.

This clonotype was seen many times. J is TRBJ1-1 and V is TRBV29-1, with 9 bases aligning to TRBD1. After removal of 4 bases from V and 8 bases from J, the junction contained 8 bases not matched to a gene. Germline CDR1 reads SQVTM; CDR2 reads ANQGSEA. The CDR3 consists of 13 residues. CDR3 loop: CSVAGTGLPEAFF. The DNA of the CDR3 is TGCAGCGTTGCCGGGACAGGGCTTCCCGAAGCTTTCTTT. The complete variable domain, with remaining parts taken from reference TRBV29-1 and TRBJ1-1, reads SAVISQKPSRDICQRGTSLTIQCQVDSQVTMMFWYRQQPGQSLTLIATANQGSEATYESGFVIDKFPISRPNLTFSTLTVSNMSPEDSSIYLCSVAGTGLPEAFFGQGTRLTVV.

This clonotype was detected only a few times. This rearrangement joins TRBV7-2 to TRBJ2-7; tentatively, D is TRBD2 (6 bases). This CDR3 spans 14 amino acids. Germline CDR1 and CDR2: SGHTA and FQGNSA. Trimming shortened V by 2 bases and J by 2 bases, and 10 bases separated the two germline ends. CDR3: CASSLRDFTYEQYF. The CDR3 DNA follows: TGTGCCAGCAGCTTACGGGACTTTACCTACGAGCAGTACTTC.

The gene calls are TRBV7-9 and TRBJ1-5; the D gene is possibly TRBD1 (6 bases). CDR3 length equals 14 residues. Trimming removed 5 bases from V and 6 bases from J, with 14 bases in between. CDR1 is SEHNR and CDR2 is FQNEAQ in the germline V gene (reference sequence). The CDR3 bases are TGTGCCAGCAGCCCCGGGGGCGCGGGTCAGCCCCAGCATTTT. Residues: CASSPGGAGQPQHF.

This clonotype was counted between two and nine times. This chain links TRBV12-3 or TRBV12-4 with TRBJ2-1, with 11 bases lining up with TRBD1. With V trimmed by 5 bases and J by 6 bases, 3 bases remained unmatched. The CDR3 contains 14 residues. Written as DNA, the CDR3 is TGTGCCAGCAGTCCGGACAGGGGGCTCAATGAGCAGTTCTTC. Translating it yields CASSPDRGLNEQFF.